The sequence of this TCR beta chain was determined in a study of CD8 T cells in ankylosing spondylitis. Overall study findings and caveats: Disease-linked clones reportedly concentrated significantly in matched ankylosing spondylitis synovial fluid. Disease-linked clones bore a CD8+ phenotype, appearing relatively rarely in peripheral blood. Characteristic of ankylosing spondylitis blood, it appeared, was a TCR beta motif comprising about 8 highly homologous variants. Some of the motif variants had earlier been found in reactive arthritis patients' fluid and blood.

This clonotype has ten or more counts. The antigen is unknown. CDR3 size: 16 residues. The ends lost 3 bases at V and 1 base at J; junction bases unmatched: 8. Germline CDR1 and CDR2: KGHSH and LQKENI. TCRdb redid the calling of the 5' RACE reads with MiXCR, one entry per CDR3 protein. The sample records 200,000 to 300,000 distinct CDR3 sequences, approximately 9% being singletons. The sequenced sample was blood, either unsorted or a sorted T cell fraction (not recorded which). The J gene is TRBJ1-1, the V gene TRBV18, with 7 bases matching TRBD1. The receptor comes from a male donor with ankylosing spondylitis or in good health (not recorded which). This CDR3 reads CASSPALTGANTEAFF. For the CDR3, the DNA is TGTGCCAGCTCACCCGCACTCACAGGGGCGAACACTGAAGCTTTCTTT.